One and the same sample provided the 26 T cell receptor beta chains below, sequenced in a study of cytotoxic CD8 clonotypes in ibrutinib-treated CLL. Clones were read by immunoSEQ multiplex PCR, and TCRdb kept only the in-frame ones, dropping some. The repertoire holds 10,000 to 15,000 clones, with less than 80% as singletons. The source was PBMCs, collected before ibrutinib treatment. Source of these receptors: a human donor with chronic lymphocytic leukemia.

The V gene is TRBV15, the J gene TRBJ1-3; D may be TRBD1 (5 bases). V gave up 2 bases and J gave up 0 bases, with 14 bases separating them. The germline V gene has CDR1 LNHNV and CDR2 YYDKDF (reference sequence). This CDR3 is 17 amino acids long. The CDR3 coding sequence is TGTGCCACCAGCAGACTCGGAGGGGTTGGCTCTGGAAACACCATATATTTT. Translating gives CATSRLGGVGSGNTIYF.

V and J are TRBV9 and TRBJ1-1, with D possibly matching TRBD1 (6 bases). V was clipped by 4 bases and J by 3 bases, with 10 bases between them. CDR1 is SGDLS, CDR2 YYNGEE, per germline. The CDR3 has 13 residues. In DNA, the CDR3 is TGTGCCAGCAGCCCAGGGGACGACACTGAAGCTTTCTTT. This gives the protein CASSPGDDTEAFF.

In its sample, this clone was seen a few times. The rearrangement joins TRBV28 to TRBJ2-7; tentative D call: TRBD2 (6 bases). The CDR3 is 16 amino acids. Germline V gives CDR1 MDHEN, CDR2 SYDVKM. Trimming removed 5 bases from V and 2 bases from J, with 19 bases in between. The CDR3 protein is CASSTGAGRSPYEQYF. The CDR3 DNA is TGTGCCAGCAGTACGGGTGCGGGGAGGAGTCCCTACGAGCAGTACTTC.

The CDR3 here is CASQGLAGAGETQYF. The DNA of the CDR3 is TGTGCCAGCCAGGGACTAGCGGGGGCCGGGGAGACCCAGTACTTC. V is TRBV27 and J is TRBJ2-5; 14 positions match TRBD2. Germline loops: CDR1 MNHEY, CDR2 SMNVEV (reference sequence). The length of the CDR3 is 15 residues. V lost 8 bases, J lost 5 bases, and 7 bases stayed unmatched.

This clone was observed once. The V call is TRBV6-4, the J call TRBJ2-7; the D gene could be TRBD1 or TRBD2 (5 bases each). CDR1 and CDR2 from the germline V gene are MRHNA and SNTAGT. Trimming removed 5 bases at V and 6 bases at J, with 17 bases between. The CDR3 has 14 residues. The DNA for the CDR3 is TGTGCCAGCAGTCCCTGGACCGGGGCTCTCGAGCAGTACTTC. Amino acids: CASSPWTGALEQYF.

This chain uses TRBV6-6 with TRBJ1-1, with D perhaps TRBD1 (6 bases). Germline lookup yields CDR1 MNHNY and CDR2 SVGAGI (reference sequence). This CDR3 region has 14 residues. With 4 bases removed from V and 3 bases from J, the gap between germline ends came to 12 bases. The CDR3 region is CASSLQGRYTEAFF. CDR3 bases: TGTGCCAGCAGTTTGCAGGGGAGATACACTGAAGCTTTCTTT.

The chain has TRBV28 and TRBJ2-5; TRBD2 aligns across 8 bases. The CDR3 loop spans 16 amino acids. Germline loops: CDR1 MDHEN, CDR2 SYDVKM. V trimming: 6 bases; J trimming: 2 bases; junction bases outside the gene matches: 11. The CDR3 sequence: CASSTPRGGTQETQYF. The CDR3 nucleotides read TGTGCCAGCAGCACCCCTCGGGGGGGGACTCAAGAGACCCAGTACTTC.

The chain has TRBV28 and TRBJ1-1; a weak D match, TRBD1 (5 bases). V lost 7 bases to trimming and J lost 5 bases, with 14 bases between them. The CDR3 loop spans 13 amino acids. Germline V CDR1 and CDR2: MDHEN, SYDVKM. The CDR3 is CASTFSRVTEAFF. CDR3 nucleotides: TGTGCCAGCACCTTCTCCAGGGTGACTGAAGCTTTCTTT.

The CDR3 sequence is CASSPGPLNEKLFF. CDR3 nucleotide sequence: TGTGCCAGCTCACCAGGGCCACTGAATGAAAAACTGTTTTTT. The genes are TRBV18 and TRBJ1-4; D gene uncertain. The V end lost 2 bases, the J end lost 5 bases, and 9 bases lay between the germline ends. The CDR3 is 14 residues long. Per germline, CDR1 KGHSH and CDR2 LQKENI.

This chain uses TRBV19 with TRBJ2-7; possible D gene TRBD2, 6 bases. The CDR3 contains 14 residues. Germline V CDR1 and CDR2: LNHDA, SQIVND (reference sequence). V was pared by 5 bases and J by 0 bases, with 11 bases between. The CDR3 DNA reads TGTGCCAGTAGTCCGGGGAGGAGCTCCTACGAGCAGTACTTC. Residues: CASSPGRSSYEQYF.

The V and J genes are TRBV27 and TRBJ1-1, with TRBD1 matching 10 bases. CDR1 MNHEY and CDR2 SMNVEV come from the germline V gene (reference sequence). With 10 bases clipped from V and 1 base from J, the junction kept 3 bases outside the gene matches. This CDR3 has 13 residues. Here the CDR3 reads CATRDRGNTEAFF. The CDR3 bases are TGTGCCACTCGGGACAGGGGGAACACTGAAGCTTTCTTT.

Details on this clone: Other nucleotide sequences in the sample specify the same CDR3. The chain is built from TRBV5-1 and TRBJ2-5; D gene uncertain. The V end lost 0 bases, the J end lost 4 bases, and 7 bases lay between the germline ends. The CDR3 sequence is 13 residues long. Looked up from germline, CDR1 is SGHRS and CDR2 is YFSETQ. The CDR3 reads CASSLGAGETQYF. DNA for the CDR3: TGCGCCAGCAGCTTGGGGGCCGGAGAGACCCAGTACTTC.

This chain links TRBV15 with TRBJ2-1, with D uncertain. CDR3 length: 14 residues. CDR1 and CDR2 from the germline V gene are LNHNV and YYDKDF (reference sequence). The V end lost 0 bases, the J end lost 8 bases, and 11 bases lay between the germline ends. CDR3 DNA: TGTGCCACCAGCAGAGATCACCACAGCTATGAGCAGTTCTTC. This encodes CATSRDHHSYEQFF.

The rearrangement links TRBV4-2 to TRBJ1-4; D is ambiguous. V was clipped by 4 bases and J by 5 bases, with 5 bases between them. CDR1 and CDR2 (germline): LGHNA, YNFKEQ. The CDR3 runs to 12 residues. Here the CDR3 DNA reads TGTGCCAGCAGCCGGAGAAATGAAAAACTGTTTTTT. This encodes CASSRRNEKLFF.

This clone has a handful of counts. The chain combines TRBV4-1 with TRBJ1-1; a possible D gene is TRBD1 (6 bases). CDR1 is MGHRA, CDR2 YSYEKL, per germline. This CDR3 has 14 amino acids. V gave up 8 bases and J gave up 4 bases, with 17 bases separating them. The CDR3 sequence is CASAFIGGGTEAFF. The CDR3 DNA reads as TGCGCCAGCGCGTTCATCGGGGGCGGCACTGAAGCTTTCTTT.

This sequence joins TRBV28 and TRBJ2-3; possible D gene TRBD1, 5 bases. V was cut by 10 bases and J by 2 bases, with 19 bases left in between. Germline V gene data show CDR1 as MDHEN and CDR2 as SYDVKM. CDR3 length: 15 amino acids. This CDR3 reads CATELSAGITDTQYF. The CDR3 nucleotides are TGTGCCACCGAATTATCGGCAGGGATCACAGATACGCAGTATTTT.

The chain recombines TRBV7-8 with TRBJ2-7, with D maybe TRBD1 (6 bases). The V gene's germline CDR1 is SGHVS and CDR2 FQNEAQ. Trimming took off 4 bases at V and 6 bases at J, with 13 bases between the two ends. CDR3 length: 13 residues. The CDR3 coding sequence is TGTGCCAGCAGCTCCAGGGGTCGGAGCGAGCAGTACTTC. As protein: CASSSRGRSEQYF. Drawing the rest from reference TRBV7-8 and TRBJ2-7, the complete variable domain is GAGVSQSPRYKVAKRGQDVALRCDPISGHVSLFWYQQALGQGPEFLTYFQNEAQLDKSGLPSDRFFAERPEGSVSTLKIQRTQQEDSAVYLCASSSRGRSEQYFGPGTRLTVT.

This clone turned up a few times. The genes are TRBV9 and TRBJ2-7; D is perhaps TRBD1 (6 bases). This CDR3 spans 13 amino acids. V gave up 3 bases and J gave up 2 bases, with 9 bases separating them. The germline CDR1 and CDR2 sequences are SGDLS and YYNGEE. CDR3 coding DNA: TGTGCCAGCAGCGCACAGGGCGCCTACGAGCAGTACTTC. It encodes CASSAQGAYEQYF.

The chain recombines TRBV28 with TRBJ2-1, with 11 bases lining up with TRBD2. Germline V gene lookup returns CDR1 MDHEN and CDR2 SYDVKM. The CDR3 consists of 14 residues. V dropped 8 bases and J dropped 5; count of bases not matched to a gene: 5. Here the CDR3 reads CASGTSGHNNEQFF. CDR3 nucleotides: TGTGCCAGCGGGACTAGCGGCCATAACAATGAGCAGTTCTTC.

The V gene is TRBV6-1, the J gene TRBJ2-7, with TRBD1 identical over 7 bases. CDR1 and CDR2 from the germline V gene are MNHNS and SASEGT. CDR3 size: 13 residues. V lost 7 bases to trimming and J lost 1 base; unmatched junction nucleotides: 4. CDR3 loop: CASTLGQSYEQYF. The CDR3 DNA reads TGTGCCAGCACCCTGGGACAGTCCTACGAGCAGTACTTC.

The CDR3 DNA reads as TGTGCCAGCAGCACGGGACCAGGTGGGGGTCAGCCCCAGCATTTT. Residues: CASSTGPGGGQPQHF. V gene TRBV7-8 combines with J gene TRBJ1-5, with D tentatively TRBD1 (5 bases). The length of the CDR3 is 15 residues. V was cut by 5 bases and J by 6 bases, with 17 bases left in between. Germline V gene data show CDR1 as SGHVS and CDR2 as FQNEAQ.

This sequence joins TRBV7-9 and TRBJ2-2; possibly TRBD1 or TRBD2 for D (6 bases each). The V gene's germline CDR1 is SEHNR and CDR2 FQNEAQ (reference sequence). The CDR3 is 15 amino acids. Trimming took 5 bases from V and 7 from J, leaving 17 bases between them. The CDR3 sequence: CASSPSGGRGGELFF. Written as DNA, the CDR3 is TGTGCCAGCAGCCCAAGTGGGGGGCGAGGCGGGGAGCTGTTTTTT.

CDR3 protein: CASSQIQNGNTIYF. The CDR3, as DNA: TGCGCCAGCAGCCAAATACAGAATGGAAACACCATATATTTT. The chain uses TRBV4-1 and TRBJ1-3, with D uncertain. The CDR3 extends over 14 amino acids. CDR1 and CDR2 from the germline V gene are MGHRA and YSYEKL. Trimming left V 2 bases short and J 3 bases short, with 8 bases between.

The CDR3 DNA sequence: TGCGCCAGCAGCCCCAGTCTCGTCGCAGATACGCAGTATTTT. This encodes CASSPSLVADTQYF. The chain carries TRBV4-1 and TRBJ2-3; no clear D. The germline CDR1 and CDR2 sequences are MGHRA and YSYEKL. This CDR3 comprises 14 residues. V was pared by 4 bases and J by 4 bases, with 12 bases between.

The chain links TRBV2 to TRBJ1-2, with D unclear. The CDR3 loop spans 15 amino acids. The ends were cut back, 5 bases at V and 2 bases at J, with 15 bases in the middle. Germline-derived CDR1 and CDR2 are SNHLY and FYNNEI. Written as DNA, the CDR3 is TGTGCCAGCAGTCCGGGCAGTGGATTAAACTATGGCTACACCTTC. Translation: CASSPGSGLNYGYTF.

The V call is TRBV7-2, the J call TRBJ1-1, with 8 bases lining up with TRBD1. There are 13 residues in the CDR3. Losses at the gene ends were 8 bases for V and 7 bases for J; bases not matched to a gene: 9. The V gene's germline CDR1 is SGHTA and CDR2 FQGNSA. The CDR3, as DNA: TGTGCCAGCTCAAGACCAGGGGGCGTTGAAGCTTTCTTT. Translating gives CASSRPGGVEAFF.